This paragraph reports one TCR beta chain. This entry is derived from a study of blood T cell repertoires in COVID-19. Study information: The United States, Italy and Spain provided the acute and convalescent COVID-19 samples. In each case, the material was cDNA or gDNA derived from T cells, B-cell-depleted T cells, or PBMCs.

Methods used by the authors: Amplification of reference gene primers provided the estimated nucleated cell counts. The assay was immunoSEQ multiplex PCR, and TCRdb's table has in-frame clones only and misses some. For V, J and clone size, that table is used; D and trimming come from the DNA. This table has some 30,000 clones, roughly 86% appearing once. This CDR3 has 17 amino acids. V shed 4 bases and J shed 0 bases, with 16 bases lying between them. Per the germline V gene, CDR1 is KGHSH and CDR2 is LQKENI. Sample: peripheral blood. This receptor was taken from a human donor in a cohort sampled during active COVID-19. The donor label of this sample is uncertain. The genes are TRBV18 and TRBJ2-1, with D hard to call. The CDR3 DNA reads as TGTGCCAGCTCACTAAACCTTCTTACGAGCTCCTACAATGAGCAGTTCTTC. Translated: CASSLNLLTSSYNEQFF.